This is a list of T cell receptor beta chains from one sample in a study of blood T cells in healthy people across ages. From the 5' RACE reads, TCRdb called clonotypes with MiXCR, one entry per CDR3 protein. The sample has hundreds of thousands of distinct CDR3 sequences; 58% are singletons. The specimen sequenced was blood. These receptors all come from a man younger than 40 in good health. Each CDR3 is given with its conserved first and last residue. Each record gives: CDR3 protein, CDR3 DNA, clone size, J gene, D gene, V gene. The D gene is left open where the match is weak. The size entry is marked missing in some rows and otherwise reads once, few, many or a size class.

cdr3_aa: CASSPLNSPLHF
cdr3_nt: TGTGCCAGCAGTCCCCTTAATTCACCCCTCCACTTT
clone_size: few
j_call: TRBJ1-6
d_call: -
v_call: TRBV12-3/TRBV12-4

cdr3_aa: CASSLVQASYEQYF
cdr3_nt: TGTGCCAGCAGCTTAGTTCAGGCTAGTTACGAGCAGTACTTC
clone_size: once
j_call: TRBJ2-7
d_call: -
v_call: TRBV11-2

cdr3_aa: CAIQAVSYEQYF
cdr3_nt: TGTGCCATCCAAGCCGTCTCCTACGAGCAGTACTTC
clone_size: -
j_call: TRBJ2-7
d_call: -
v_call: TRBV10-3

cdr3_aa: CASSLRQGGLYEQYF
cdr3_nt: TGCGCCAGCAGCTTGAGACAGGGGGGACTCTACGAGCAGTACTTC
clone_size: few
j_call: TRBJ2-7
d_call: TRBD1
v_call: TRBV5-1

cdr3_aa: CATSPTRFDEQFF
cdr3_nt: TGTGCCACCAGCCCCACGAGGTTCGATGAGCAGTTCTTC
clone_size: -
j_call: TRBJ2-1
d_call: -
v_call: TRBV15

cdr3_aa: CSVRWGGETQYF
cdr3_nt: TGCAGCGTCCGGTGGGGAGGAGAGACCCAGTACTTC
clone_size: few
j_call: TRBJ2-5
d_call: -
v_call: TRBV29-1

cdr3_aa: CSAYSGGPTGEQYF
cdr3_nt: TGCAGTGCTTACTCAGGGGGCCCTACGGGCGAGCAGTACTTC
clone_size: many
j_call: TRBJ2-7
d_call: TRBD1
v_call: TRBV20-1

cdr3_aa: CSVASLSGANVLTF
cdr3_nt: TGCAGCGTTGCCAGTCTCTCTGGGGCCAACGTCCTGACTTTC
clone_size: -
j_call: TRBJ2-6
d_call: -
v_call: TRBV29-1

cdr3_aa: CASSYPDRGTYVYNEQFF
cdr3_nt: TGTGCCAGCAGCTACCCCGACCGCGGGACATATGTCTACAATGAGCAGTTCTTC
clone_size: -
j_call: TRBJ2-1
d_call: -
v_call: TRBV6-5

cdr3_aa: CASTTGPYERYF
cdr3_nt: TGTGCCAGCACCACAGGGCCCTACGAGCGGTACTTC
clone_size: -
j_call: TRBJ2-4
d_call: -
v_call: TRBV28

cdr3_aa: CASSFGTGGSQDTQYF
cdr3_nt: TGTGCCAGCAGCTTCGGGACAGGGGGAAGTCAAGATACGCAGTATTTT
clone_size: once
j_call: TRBJ2-3
d_call: TRBD1
v_call: TRBV5-6

cdr3_aa: CSTIRVAWEKHQETQYF
cdr3_nt: TGCAGCACCATTCGGGTAGCTTGGGAGAAACACCAAGAGACCCAGTACTTC
clone_size: few
j_call: TRBJ2-5
d_call: -
v_call: TRBV29-1

cdr3_aa: CASSSEVTYEQYF
cdr3_nt: TGTGCCAGTAGTTCGGAGGTAACCTACGAGCAGTACTTC
clone_size: -
j_call: TRBJ2-7
d_call: -
v_call: TRBV19

cdr3_aa: CASSVLGEDTQYF
cdr3_nt: TGTGCCAGCAGCGTACTGGGTGAAGATACGCAGTATTTT
clone_size: once
j_call: TRBJ2-3
d_call: -
v_call: TRBV9

cdr3_aa: CASSSTGRAKNIQYF
cdr3_nt: TGTGCCAGCAGTTCGACAGGGAGAGCCAAAAACATTCAGTACTTC
clone_size: -
j_call: TRBJ2-4
d_call: TRBD1
v_call: TRBV27

cdr3_aa: CSVEVVGNEQFF
cdr3_nt: TGCAGCGTTGAAGTAGTTGGAAATGAGCAGTTCTTC
clone_size: few
j_call: TRBJ2-1
d_call: -
v_call: TRBV29-1

cdr3_aa: CASSLSIRTREYF
cdr3_nt: TGTGCCAGCAGTCTTTCGATAAGAACTCGTGAGTACTTC
clone_size: -
j_call: TRBJ2-4
d_call: -
v_call: TRBV12-3/TRBV12-4

cdr3_aa: CSARDSGTFYEQYF
cdr3_nt: TGCAGTGCTCGGGACAGCGGAACGTTTTACGAGCAGTACTTC
clone_size: -
j_call: TRBJ2-7
d_call: TRBD1
v_call: TRBV20-1

cdr3_aa: CASTLETQYF
cdr3_nt: TGTGCCAGCACCCTAGAGACCCAGTACTTC
clone_size: -
j_call: TRBJ2-5
d_call: -
v_call: TRBV2

cdr3_aa: CASSPWGDRGTQYF
cdr3_nt: TGTGCCAGCAGCCCGTGGGGGGACCGTGGCACGCAGTATTTT
clone_size: -
j_call: TRBJ2-3
d_call: -
v_call: TRBV7-2

cdr3_aa: CASSLVGGSWNEQFF
cdr3_nt: TGTGCCAGCAGTTTAGTCGGGGGCTCCTGGAATGAGCAGTTCTTC
clone_size: -
j_call: TRBJ2-1
d_call: -
v_call: TRBV12-3/TRBV12-4

cdr3_aa: CASSSAGGSLNEQFF
cdr3_nt: TGTGCCAGCAGCTCTGCGGGGGGGTCCCTTAATGAGCAGTTCTTC
clone_size: few
j_call: TRBJ2-1
d_call: TRBD2
v_call: TRBV7-6

cdr3_aa: CASSSGGASVSYEQYF
cdr3_nt: TGTGCCAGCAGCTCCGGGGGCGCATCCGTGTCCTACGAGCAGTACTTC
clone_size: -
j_call: TRBJ2-7
d_call: -
v_call: TRBV7-9

cdr3_aa: CASSPNYDSYEQYF
cdr3_nt: TGTGCCAGCAGCCCAAACTATGACTCCTACGAGCAGTACTTC
clone_size: -
j_call: TRBJ2-7
d_call: -
v_call: TRBV27

cdr3_aa: CASSELTSGGAEQFF
cdr3_nt: TGTGCCAGCAGTGAATTGACTAGCGGGGGGGCTGAGCAGTTCTTC
clone_size: few
j_call: TRBJ2-1
d_call: TRBD2
v_call: TRBV2

cdr3_aa: CSARDLVTLASSEQFF
cdr3_nt: TGCAGTGCTAGAGATTTGGTCACACTGGCCTCAAGTGAGCAGTTCTTC
clone_size: -
j_call: TRBJ2-1
d_call: -
v_call: TRBV20-1

cdr3_aa: CSASMVGETQYF
cdr3_nt: TGCAGTGCTAGTATGGTGGGAGAGACCCAGTACTTC
clone_size: -
j_call: TRBJ2-5
d_call: -
v_call: TRBV20-1

cdr3_aa: CASSPPKGGYSPLHF
cdr3_nt: TGTGCCAGCAGTCCCCCTAAGGGAGGGTATTCACCCCTCCACTTT
clone_size: -
j_call: TRBJ1-6
d_call: -
v_call: TRBV27

cdr3_aa: CASSLAGRLGTQYF
cdr3_nt: TGTGCCAGCAGCTTGGCGGGGAGGCTTGGTACGCAGTATTTT
clone_size: once
j_call: TRBJ2-3
d_call: -
v_call: TRBV5-5

cdr3_aa: CASSQDLGGGYGYTF
cdr3_nt: TGTGCCAGCAGCCAAGATCTGGGAGGGGGATATGGCTACACCTTC
clone_size: -
j_call: TRBJ1-2
d_call: -
v_call: TRBV3-1

cdr3_aa: CASSFFTSTDTQYF
cdr3_nt: TGCGCCAGCAGCTTCTTCACTAGCACAGATACGCAGTATTTT
clone_size: few
j_call: TRBJ2-3
d_call: -
v_call: TRBV5-1

cdr3_aa: CASTQGFGRYEQYF
cdr3_nt: TGTGCCAGCACTCAGGGTTTTGGAAGATACGAGCAGTACTTC
clone_size: -
j_call: TRBJ2-7
d_call: -
v_call: TRBV6-6

cdr3_aa: CASRVQGANTEAFF
cdr3_nt: TGTGCCAGCAGGGTACAGGGGGCGAACACTGAAGCTTTCTTT
clone_size: few
j_call: TRBJ1-1
d_call: TRBD1
v_call: TRBV12-3/TRBV12-4

cdr3_aa: CSARDISGYNSYEQYF
cdr3_nt: TGCAGTGCTAGGGATATTAGCGGGTACAACTCCTACGAGCAGTACTTC
clone_size: -
j_call: TRBJ2-7
d_call: TRBD2
v_call: TRBV20-1

cdr3_aa: CASSGNRGGYTF
cdr3_nt: TGTGCCAGCAGCGGAAACAGGGGCGGCTACACCTTC
clone_size: -
j_call: TRBJ1-2
d_call: TRBD1
v_call: TRBV7-9

cdr3_aa: CASRRTGGTDTQYF
cdr3_nt: TGTGCCAGCAGAAGGACAGGGGGCACAGATACGCAGTATTTT
clone_size: -
j_call: TRBJ2-3
d_call: TRBD1
v_call: TRBV12-3/TRBV12-4

cdr3_aa: CSATGDVRNTEAFF
cdr3_nt: TGCAGTGCTACGGGCGACGTGAGGAACACTGAAGCTTTCTTT
clone_size: -
j_call: TRBJ1-1
d_call: -
v_call: TRBV20-1

cdr3_aa: CSARDRKGTQETQYF
cdr3_nt: TGCAGTGCTAGAGATCGGAAGGGAACCCAAGAGACCCAGTACTTC
clone_size: -
j_call: TRBJ2-5
d_call: -
v_call: TRBV20-1

cdr3_aa: CASSYSGVGETQYF
cdr3_nt: TGTGCCAGCAGTTACTCCGGGGTAGGGGAGACCCAGTACTTC
clone_size: few
j_call: TRBJ2-5
d_call: -
v_call: TRBV6-6

cdr3_aa: CAISESIGVPGYTF
cdr3_nt: TGTGCCATCAGTGAGTCGATAGGGGTGCCGGGCTACACCTTC
clone_size: once
j_call: TRBJ1-2
d_call: -
v_call: TRBV10-3

cdr3_aa: CASSLYGGGEDTQYF
cdr3_nt: TGTGCCAGCAGCTTATACGGAGGGGGCGAAGATACGCAGTATTTT
clone_size: -
j_call: TRBJ2-3
d_call: -
v_call: TRBV7-2

cdr3_aa: CAGGPSETQYF
cdr3_nt: TGTGCCGGGGGGCCTTCTGAGACCCAGTACTTC
clone_size: -
j_call: TRBJ2-5
d_call: -
v_call: TRBV30

cdr3_aa: CSVDRGPGQGPEAFF
cdr3_nt: TGCAGCGTTGATAGGGGGCCGGGACAGGGGCCTGAAGCTTTCTTT
clone_size: -
j_call: TRBJ1-1
d_call: TRBD1
v_call: TRBV29-1

cdr3_aa: CASSEVTGTPLHF
cdr3_nt: TGTGCCAGCAGTGAAGTGACGGGGACACCCCTCCACTTT
clone_size: once
j_call: TRBJ1-6
d_call: -
v_call: TRBV6-1

cdr3_aa: CASSPTGDPYNEQFF
cdr3_nt: TGCGCCAGCAGCCCAACAGGGGACCCCTACAATGAGCAGTTCTTC
clone_size: -
j_call: TRBJ2-1
d_call: TRBD1
v_call: TRBV5-1

cdr3_aa: CASSQEQNRSPLHF
cdr3_nt: TGCGCCAGCAGCCAAGAACAGAATCGTTCACCCCTCCACTTT
clone_size: few
j_call: TRBJ1-6
d_call: -
v_call: TRBV4-3

cdr3_aa: CASSYPGLAGGADTQYF
cdr3_nt: TGTGCCAGCAGTTATCCCGGACTAGCGGGAGGAGCAGATACGCAGTATTTT
clone_size: -
j_call: TRBJ2-3
d_call: TRBD2
v_call: TRBV6-2/TRBV6-3

cdr3_aa: CASSQGISGSRNEQFF
cdr3_nt: TGTGCCAGCAGCCAAGGCATAAGCGGGAGTAGGAATGAGCAGTTCTTC
clone_size: few
j_call: TRBJ2-1
d_call: TRBD2
v_call: TRBV3-1

cdr3_aa: CSARLRQGEKSKGTNIQYF
cdr3_nt: TGCAGTGCCCGACTCCGACAGGGTGAAAAGTCTAAGGGAACAAACATTCAGTACTTC
clone_size: -
j_call: TRBJ2-4
d_call: TRBD1
v_call: TRBV20-1

cdr3_aa: CSATTGFISYNEQFF
cdr3_nt: TGCAGTGCTACTACAGGGTTTATCTCCTACAATGAGCAGTTCTTC
clone_size: -
j_call: TRBJ2-1
d_call: -
v_call: TRBV20-1

cdr3_aa: CACRVGNYGYTF
cdr3_nt: TGTGCCTGTCGAGTGGGCAACTATGGCTACACCTTC
clone_size: -
j_call: TRBJ1-2
d_call: -
v_call: TRBV30

cdr3_aa: CASSSADGSYEQYF
cdr3_nt: TGTGCCAGCAGTTCGGCCGATGGCTCCTACGAGCAGTACTTC
clone_size: -
j_call: TRBJ2-7
d_call: -
v_call: TRBV6-6

cdr3_aa: CSASLGARGSSGQFF
cdr3_nt: TGCAGTGCTAGCCTAGGGGCTAGGGGGAGCTCGGGGCAGTTCTTC
clone_size: -
j_call: TRBJ2-1
d_call: -
v_call: TRBV20-1

cdr3_aa: CASSLSQGYAYEQYF
cdr3_nt: TGTGCCAGCAGCTTATCCCAGGGGTACGCCTACGAGCAGTACTTC
clone_size: -
j_call: TRBJ2-7
d_call: -
v_call: TRBV7-3

cdr3_aa: CASSYPELHNEQFF
cdr3_nt: TGTGCCAGCAGTTACCCGGAACTCCACAATGAGCAGTTCTTC
clone_size: -
j_call: TRBJ2-1
d_call: -
v_call: TRBV6-2/TRBV6-3

cdr3_aa: CASSLGQGGLETQYF
cdr3_nt: TGTGCCAGCAGCTTGGGACAGGGCGGGTTGGAGACCCAGTACTTC
clone_size: -
j_call: TRBJ2-5
d_call: TRBD1
v_call: TRBV5-5